This record covers a single TCR beta chain. Its antigen is still unknown. A commercial ELISA kit detecting HCMV-specific IgG in serum was used to determine HCMV serostatus. Ficoll density gradient centrifugation was used to isolate peripheral blood mononuclear cells from blood. The sample belongs to a study of T cells expressing NK-cell markers (dated by TCRdb to the early 2020s). For the study in its entirety: About eight donors provided sorted CD3+CD56+NKG2C+, CD3+CD56+NKG2C- and CD3+CD56-NKG2C+ T-cell subsets, whose TCR beta-chain repertoires were profiled. Among the eight sequenced donors, only one was HCMV-seronegative, while the other seven were HCMV-seropositive. The eight sequenced donors were randomly selected healthy volunteers, three men and five women. Libraries were sequenced as 2 x 150 bp reads on Illumina HiSeq 2000/2500, MiSeq or NextSeq. Here is what the overall study found, with its caveats: Those dominant clonotypes were again the most abundant among CD3+CD56-NKG2C+ cells in several donors, at about 28.3-65%. Whether the expanded NKG2C-expressing T cell clones were specific for HCMV antigens remained unclear. In more than 5 donors, the dominant CD3+CD56+NKG2C+ clonotypes ranked among the top 10 CD8+ clonotypes, making up about 1.0-7.5% of CD8+ T cells.

The CDR3 starts with the cysteine, ends with the phenylalanine, and has 14 residues. The entry carries no DNA sequence. In the germline V gene, CDR1 corresponds to SGHTA and CDR2 to FQGNSA. The instrument given in TCRdb is Illumina HiSeq 2000. 5'RACE template switching, by which a universal primer site and unique molecular identifiers were added, was used to make TCR beta cDNA libraries. Priming for cDNA synthesis came from the TCR beta constant segment, and two successive PCR amplification steps followed. On the authors' methods: Reads were demultiplexed and grouped by UMI with MIGEC, and clonotypes were assembled and quantified with MiTCR. To exclude erroneous sequences, any TCR cDNA sequence not supported by at least two reads was discarded. Downstream repertoire analysis used the tcR package, and clonotypes were matched across fractions by CDR3 nucleotide sequence plus V segment. VDJmatch was used to annotate antigen specificity against VDJdb, with one amino acid substitution allowed in CDR3. TCRdb reprocessed the public reads and reports one entry per CDR3 protein sequence, without DNA. TCRdb, not the original authors, processed these V and J calls. The sample's table lists a count of 200,000 to 300,000 distinct CDR3 sequences. About 4.2% of the sample lies in the top ten.

Sequencing input: blood T cells: a sorted CD56 or NKG2C T cell subset, CD4+ or CD8+ T cells, or bulk PBMC T cells (not recorded which). The V gene is TRBV7-2 and the J gene is TRBJ2-3; without DNA, the TCRdb call of TRBD1 cannot be checked. The source is a woman between 18 and 70 years old in good health. This receptor carries the CDR3 CASSRDKYTDTQYF. Supplemented by the reference TRBV7-2 and TRBJ2-3 proteins around the CDR3, the complete variable domain is GAGVSQSPSNKVTEKGKDVELRCDPISGHTALYWYRQSLGQGLEFLIYFQGNSAPDKSGLPSDRFSAERTGGSVSTLTIQRTQQEDSAVYLCASSRDKYTDTQYFGPGTRLTVL.